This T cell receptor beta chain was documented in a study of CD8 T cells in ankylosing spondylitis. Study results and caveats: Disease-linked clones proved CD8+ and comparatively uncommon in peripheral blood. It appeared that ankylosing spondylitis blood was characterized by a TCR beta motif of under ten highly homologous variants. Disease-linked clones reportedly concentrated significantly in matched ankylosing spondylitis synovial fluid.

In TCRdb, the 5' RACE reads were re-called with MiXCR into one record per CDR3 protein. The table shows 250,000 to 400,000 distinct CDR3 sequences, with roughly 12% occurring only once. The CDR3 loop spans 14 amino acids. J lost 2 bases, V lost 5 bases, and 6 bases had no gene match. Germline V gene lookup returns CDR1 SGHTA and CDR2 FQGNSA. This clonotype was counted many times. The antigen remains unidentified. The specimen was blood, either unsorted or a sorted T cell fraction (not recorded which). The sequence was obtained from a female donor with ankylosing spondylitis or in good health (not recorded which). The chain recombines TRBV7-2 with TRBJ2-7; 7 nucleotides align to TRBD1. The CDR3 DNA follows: TGTGCCAGCAGCCCGGGACAGCCAACCTACGAGCAGTACTTC. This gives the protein CASSPGQPTYEQYF.